This T cell receptor beta chain appears in the sequencing data of a study of human T cells and chemical hapten exposure. Study summary: An area of 2 cm by more than 1.5 cm on upper inner arm skin received 2% DPC for sensitization.

This clonotype was counted many times. The antigen remains undetermined. The CDR3 is made up of 18 amino acids. V was shortened by 0 bases and J by 2 bases, with 19 bases between the two germline ends. Germline V gene lookup returns CDR1 LNHNV and CDR2 YYDKDF (reference sequence). General observations from the study: It should be noted that donors had alopecia, so their immune response may differ from healthy people's.

It was the library that attached unique molecular identifiers to individual cDNA molecules. One entry per CDR3 protein results from TCRdb running MiXCR on the RACE reads. This sample has some 380,000 distinct CDR3 sequences, with roughly 4.8% found just once. Indicated time point: patch test 1, 2 weeks after DPC sensitization. Treatment specified: therapeutic diphenylcyclopropenone sensitization with weekly scalp DPC. RNA extraction used unfractionated whole blood as the source of total RNA. The starting material was whole blood, obtained in connection with sensitization to the hapten diphenylcyclopropenone (DPC). The TCR sequence derives from a woman aged 45-65 years with alopecia areata. Some clones in this sample may be carry-over from other donors' samples. The rearrangement joins TRBV15 to TRBJ2-5; the D call may be TRBD1 or TRBD2 (6 bases each). CDR3 sequence: CATSRDRRGPKPQETQYF. DNA for the CDR3: TGTGCCACCAGCAGAGATCGTCGGGGGCCAAAGCCACAAGAGACCCAGTACTTC.